This T cell receptor beta chain was observed in a study of Tregs in tolerant kidney transplant recipients. Study-wide results and limits: Tregs expanded with activated donor B cells seemed most donor-specific. Biological reproducibility was not directly addressed, but technical replication error appeared minimal.

Repertoires were generated with immunoSEQ multiplex PCR, while TCRdb's copy carries only in-frame clones and drops some. The table has some 88,000 clones, about 92% seen once. The CDR3 loop spans 12 amino acids. Germline V gene data show CDR1 as SQVTM and CDR2 as ANQGSEA. The J segment lost 4 bases and the V segment lost 3 bases, leaving 1 base of the junction unmatched. Of note for this clone: Antigen: not known.

Material for sequencing was CD8+ T cells from blood. J is TRBJ2-7 and V is TRBV29-1, with 9 bases fitting TRBD1. The sequence derives from a human donor in good health. CDR3 bases: TGCAGCGTTGAGGACAGGGGATACGAGCAGTACTTC. Its protein product is CSVEDRGYEQYF.